This T cell receptor (beta chain) was profiled in a study of blood T cell repertoires in COVID-19. As for the study in general: From the United States, Italy and Spain came samples of acute and convalescent COVID-19. The analysed material was cDNA or gDNA that came from T cells, B-cell-depleted T cells, or PBMCs.

A few counts support this clone. Libraries were prepared by immunoSEQ multiplex PCR; TCRdb keeps only in-frame clonotypes and omits some of them. The sample has 150,000 to 200,000 clones, 75% to 90% seen once. The CDR3 sequence is 16 residues long. In germline, CDR1 is LNHDA, CDR2 SQIVND (reference sequence). Between the trimmed V and J ends, which lost 3 bases and 0 bases, there was a span of 12 bases. V is TRBV19 and J is TRBJ1-5; D not resolved. Sequences were obtained from peripheral blood. This TCR derives from a woman older than 75 with active or convalescent COVID-19. CDR3 coding DNA: TGTGCCAGTAGTATGGGCGGAGGATATAGCAATCAGCCCCAGCATTTT. It specifies CASSMGGGYSNQPQHF.